The subject of this entry is one T cell receptor (beta chain). This record comes from a study of T cell responses to AZD1222 COVID-19 vaccine. Profiled with immunoSEQ multiplex PCR; TCRdb holds only in-frame clones, not every one. The table lists some 170,000 clones, 85% to 95% of them singletons. This sample comprised peripheral blood, obtained on day 0 of AZD1222 vaccination. This receptor was identified in an adult in good health.

In nucleotides, the CDR3 is TGCGCCAGCAGCCACGTCGGCCGACAACTAAATGAAAAACTGTTTTTT. It encodes CASSHVGRQLNEKLFF. V usage is TRBV4-1 and J usage is TRBJ1-4, with D uncertain. Germline lookup yields CDR1 MGHRA and CDR2 YSYEKL. CDR3 length: 16 residues. Trimming removed 3 bases at V and 5 bases at J, with 16 bases between.